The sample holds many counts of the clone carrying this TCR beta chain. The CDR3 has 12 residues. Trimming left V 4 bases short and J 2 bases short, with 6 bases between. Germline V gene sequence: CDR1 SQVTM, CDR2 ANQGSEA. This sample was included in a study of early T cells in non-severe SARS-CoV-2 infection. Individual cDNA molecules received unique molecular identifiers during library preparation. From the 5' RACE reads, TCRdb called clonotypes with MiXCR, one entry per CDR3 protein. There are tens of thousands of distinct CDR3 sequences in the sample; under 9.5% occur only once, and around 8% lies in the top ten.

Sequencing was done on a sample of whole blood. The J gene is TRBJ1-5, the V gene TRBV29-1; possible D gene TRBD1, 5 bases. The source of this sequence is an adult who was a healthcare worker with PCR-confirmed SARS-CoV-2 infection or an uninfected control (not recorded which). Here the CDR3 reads CSVGDGNQPQHF. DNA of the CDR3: TGCAGCGTTGGGGACGGCAATCAGCCCCAGCATTTT. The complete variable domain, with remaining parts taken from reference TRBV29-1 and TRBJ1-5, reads SAVISQKPSRDICQRGTSLTIQCQVDSQVTMMFWYRQQPGQSLTLIATANQGSEATYESGFVIDKFPISRPNLTFSTLTVSNMSPEDSSIYLCSVGDGNQPQHFGDGTRLSIL.